This TCR beta chain was sequenced for a study of T cell repertoires in cytomegalovirus infection (dated by TCRdb to about 2019). About the study as a whole: The peptide stimulations were aimed at well-studied HLA-B-restricted epitopes as well as recently identified HLA-C-restricted CMV epitopes, whose presentation resists viral immunomodulation. Donor HLA type was relevant to the analysis, as public TCR beta signatures indicated carriage of CMV infection together with the matching HLA type. Results and caveats for the whole study, not just this receptor: In both this cohort and an independent cohort of approximately 350 donors, the cumulative frequency of public TCR beta family members distinguished carriers of CMV infection plus the relevant HLA type. In the ex vivo response, HLA-C-restricted CMV-specific TCR beta clonotypes were dominant, and in two of eight donors the single most frequent clonotype came from this HLA-C-restricted group.

The junction shows trimming of 5 bases on V and 4 bases on J, and the gene matches do not reach 10 bases of it. From the germline V gene, CDR1 is SGHTA and CDR2 is FQGNSA. The CDR3 measures 16 amino acids from cysteine to phenylalanine. Just CDR3 DNA is preserved here, 48 bases in frame from base 1. The sample's treatment or condition, from its label and the paper: in vitro stimulation with specific CMV peptide epitopes to enrich CMV-specific T cells. Reads for this sample came from an Illumina HiSeq 1500. TCRdb trimmed the raw reads at Q25, called clones with MiXCR and kept productive beta chains. Each CDR3 protein gets just one entry, which takes the most common genes and DNA from the rows behind it. The sample profile shows hundreds of thousands of distinct CDR3 sequences; roughly 42% of them were found once. The top ten hold around 45% of the sample. This clonotype is a singleton in its sample. Its antigen is not yet known. There are no base qualities to consult, and no much larger clone falls within one base. One read alone provides weak support.

The sample consisted of cultured PBMCs, taken from culture after CMV antigen stimulation. The V and J segments used are TRBV7-2 and TRBJ2-3, with 9 middle bases fitting TRBD1. The receptor's source is a human donor in good health (CMV status not recorded). Some clones in this sample may be carry-over from other donors' samples. The CDR3 is CASSGPGTGRADTQYF. The DNA sequence is as follows: TGTGCCAGCAGCGGTCCCGGGACAGGGAGAGCAGATACGCAGTATTTT.